This TCR beta chain appears in the sequencing data of a study of vaccination and CD4 T cells after COVID-19. Of note for this clonotype: Its antigen remains unknown.

Regarding time point: late sampling 161 to 241 days after vaccination in a few convalescent patients. Stated treatment: roughly nine-day PBMC culture with coronavirus spike peptide pools or control peptides (ViraFEST assay). The Oncomine TCR Beta short-read assay was what sequenced the DNA obtained from cultured CD4+ T cells. TCRdb independently ran MiXCR on the PCR reads; one entry per CDR3 protein. Among about 17,000 distinct CDR3 sequences, roughly 44% were seen once, and the ten largest hold around 20%. Sample: CD4+ T cells from blood, cultured in vitro, taken about 7 months after SARS-CoV-2 vaccination. The TCR originated in a human donor who had recovered from COVID-19.

CDR3 sequence: CASTPDLGQVGETQYF. CDR3 nucleotides: TGTGCCAGCACCCCTGACCTGGGACAGGTTGGCGAGACCCAGTACTTC. V gene TRBV6-1 combines with J gene TRBJ2-5; 8 bases are a match to TRBD1. The ends lost 7 bases at V and 5 bases at J; junction bases unmatched: 15. Per the germline V gene, CDR1 is MNHNS and CDR2 is SASEGT. This CDR3 spans 16 amino acids.